This record concerns one T cell receptor (beta chain) sequence. The antigen is not known. A read error may be the cause here, since a much bigger clone is one base away. The CDR3 length is 14 residues. From germline, CDR1 is MGHRA and CDR2 YSYEKL. This record belongs to a study of neurological immune-mediated disorders. Study outcomes and limitations: Expansion of TCR clones was greatest in HTLV-1-associated myelopathy and smallest in multiple sclerosis, where it fell below that of healthy controls. When grouped phylogenetically, the repertoires of 18 of the 34 multiple sclerosis patients fell together in one related-CDR3 cluster, which is a possible signature. The absence of shared CDR3 amino acid sequences among expanded clones across subjects suggests private repertoires in all groups.

Over 170 million TCR-beta sequences from 15-18 subjects came out of each sequencing run. Using its own MiXCR run on the 5' RACE reads, TCRdb lists one record per CDR3 protein. This sample has fewer than 75,000 distinct CDR3 sequences, with 4.5% found just once. Sequencing input: PBMCs. The origin of this receptor is a man aged 30-40 years with multiple sclerosis. The rearrangement joins TRBV4-1 to TRBJ1-2, with TRBD1 as a possible D gene (5 bases). The CDR3 reads CTSTLGKGPGGYTF. The CDR3 DNA is TGCACCAGCACCCTCGGCAAGGGGCCAGGAGGCTACACCTTC.